These 21 T cell receptor beta chains were sequenced from one sample in a study of cytomegalovirus exposure and HLA in healthy donors. This PCR relied on a set of 60 Vbeta primers and 13 Jbeta primers. The repertoire was sequenced with immunoSEQ multiplex PCR; TCRdb's copy has only in-frame clones and lacks some. The data hold 95,000 to 150,000 clones, with 15% observed a single time. The sample was PBMCs. The origin of the receptors is a woman between 18 and 29 years old in good health and CMV-seronegative.

The rearrangement uses TRBV2 and TRBJ2-3; D is perhaps TRBD2 (6 bases). The CDR3 spans 15 residues. V gave up 8 bases and J gave up 2 bases, with 17 bases separating them. CDR1 is SNHLY and CDR2 is FYNNEI in the germline V gene. In nucleotides, the CDR3 is TGTGCCAGCTCATACGAGGGACTGAACACAGATACGCAGTATTTT. Protein product: CASSYEGLNTDTQYF.

This chain links TRBV7-9 with TRBJ2-1; 8 nucleotides line up with TRBD2. The CDR3 has 14 amino acids. From germline, CDR1 is SEHNR and CDR2 FQNEAQ (reference sequence). The ends lost 3 bases at V and 5 bases at J; junction bases unmatched: 3. This CDR3 reads CASSFTSGHNEQFF. Written as DNA, the CDR3 is TGTGCCAGCAGCTTCACTAGCGGTCACAATGAGCAGTTCTTC.

This clone was detected many times. V and J are TRBV5-8 and TRBJ2-7, with D possibly being TRBD1 (6 bases). V lost 3 bases to trimming and J lost 4 bases, with 23 bases between them. Germline-derived CDR1 and CDR2 are SGHTS and YDEGEE. The CDR3 is 17 residues long. CDR3 in amino acids: CASSSGPGQSKGYEQYF. The CDR3 nucleotides are TGTGCCAGCAGCTCAGGACCCGGACAGTCAAAGGGTTACGAGCAGTACTTC.

CDR3 region: CASSLRQSALGNEQFF. As DNA, the CDR3 is TGTGCCAGCAGCTTAAGACAGTCAGCTTTGGGCAATGAGCAGTTCTTC. The rearrangement links TRBV13 to TRBJ2-1, with TRBD1 as a possible D gene (5 bases). Trimming stripped 2 bases from V and 6 bases from J, with 17 bases between. The CDR3 spans 16 residues. Germline lookup yields CDR1 PRHDT and CDR2 FYEKMQ (reference sequence).

The chain couples TRBV7-9 to TRBJ2-1; no firm D call. Germline V gene data show CDR1 as SEHNR and CDR2 as FQNEAQ (reference sequence). With 5 bases removed from V and 3 bases from J, the gap between germline ends came to 20 bases. The CDR3 is 17 amino acids. The CDR3 spells CASSDRLRLYNYNEQFF. The CDR3 region has the DNA TGTGCCAGCAGCGATCGGCTGCGGCTGTATAACTACAATGAGCAGTTCTTC.

This clone was detected only a few times. At one of its ends the junction is not consistent with the germline gene, which may arise from a read error. The chain uses TRBV15 and TRBJ2-2; possibly TRBD1 or TRBD2 for D (5 bases each). Germline values: CDR1 LNHNV, CDR2 YYDKDF (reference sequence). The CDR3 is 14 residues long. CDR3 nucleotides: TGTGCCGCCAGGGAGACCGGGGACACCGGGGAGCTGTTTTTT. It encodes CAARETGDTGELFF.

This sequence joins TRBV4-1 and TRBJ2-5, with D perhaps matching TRBD1 (6 bases). This CDR3 region has 15 residues. CDR1 MGHRA and CDR2 YSYEKL come from the germline V gene. Trimming stripped 1 base from V and 2 bases from J, with 11 bases between. The CDR3 nucleotides are TGCGCCAGCAGCCAAGTTAACAGGGCTCAAGAGACCCAGTACTTC. Translation gives CASSQVNRAQETQYF.

This clone was observed a few times. J is TRBJ2-7 and V is TRBV5-4; 7 bases agree with TRBD1. Germline V gene lookup returns CDR1 SGHNT and CDR2 YYREEE (reference sequence). Trimming cost V 4 bases and J 2 bases; bases outside gene matches: 6. The CDR3 length is 14 residues. In DNA, the CDR3 is TGTGCCAGCAGCCCCCGACAGGGAACCTACGAGCAGTACTTC. It specifies CASSPRQGTYEQYF.

The chain has TRBV7-2 and TRBJ1-2, with D possibly TRBD1 on 6 matching bases. V was pared by 0 bases and J by 4 bases, with 15 bases between. Germline V gene sequence: CDR1 SGHTA, CDR2 FQGNSA. The CDR3 runs 16 residues. As DNA, the CDR3 is TGTGCCAGCAGCTTAGCGGGAACAGGGAAGGGCTATGGCTACACCTTC. Amino acids: CASSLAGTGKGYGYTF. Full variable domain (remainder filled in from reference TRBV7-2 and TRBJ1-2): GAGVSQSPSNKVTEKGKDVELRCDPISGHTALYWYRQSLGQGLEFLIYFQGNSAPDKSGLPSDRFSAERTGGSVSTLTIQRTQQEDSAVYLCASSLAGTGKGYGYTFGSGTRLTVV.

The chain has TRBV10-3 and TRBJ2-3; 9 bases are shared with TRBD2. This CDR3 is 15 amino acids long. Germline assignment: CDR1 ENHRY and CDR2 SYGVKD. Germline trimming cut 8 bases from V and 4 bases from J; bases unmatched to any gene: 10. The CDR3 region has the DNA TGTGCCATCGCAACTGCGGGAGGGCCTGCAGATACGCAGTATTTT. Translated: CAIATAGGPADTQYF.

The genes are TRBV5-1 and TRBJ2-7, with TRBD2 matching over 8 bases. The CDR3 length is 13 residues. Germline CDR1 SGHRS, CDR2 YFSETQ. V shed 2 bases and J 6 bases; nucleotides not matched to a gene: 4. The DNA of the CDR3 is TGCGCCAGCAGCTTTGATACTAGCGGCGAGCAGTACTTC. Protein sequence: CASSFDTSGEQYF.

V gene TRBV27 combines with J gene TRBJ2-3, with 7 bases fitting TRBD2. CDR1 MNHEY and CDR2 SMNVEV come from the germline V gene (reference sequence). The length of the CDR3 is 15 residues. The junction had 12 bases not matched to a gene; V was cut back by 6 bases and J by 6 bases. The CDR3 DNA reads TGTGCCAGCAGCGTGCGGGGGTTGCCGGGGGATACGCAGTATTTT. This translates into CASSVRGLPGDTQYF.

This chain connects TRBV6-5 to TRBJ2-7; D possibly corresponds to TRBD1 (6 bases). The germline V gene encodes CDR1 MNHEY and CDR2 SVGAGI. This CDR3 region has 13 residues. V was clipped by 8 bases and J by 2 bases, with 13 bases between them. CDR3 sequence (DNA): TGTGCCAGCGCGTCCCGGGACACCTACGAGCAGTACTTC. Translating gives CASASRDTYEQYF.

This chain joins TRBV11-2 and TRBJ1-6; 7 bases align to TRBD1. After removal of 5 bases from V and 7 bases from J, the junction contained 5 bases not matched to a gene. Germline-derived CDR1 and CDR2 are SGHAT and FQNNGV. This CDR3 has 14 amino acids. The CDR3 spells CASSQGQKNSPLHF. For the CDR3, the DNA is TGTGCCAGCAGCCAGGGACAGAAAAATTCACCCCTCCACTTT.

The gene calls are TRBV4-3 and TRBJ1-4; D uncertain. Per germline, CDR1 LGHNA and CDR2 YSLEER. Trimming removed 2 bases from V and 3 bases from J, with 10 bases in between. The CDR3 runs to 15 residues. CDR3 coding DNA: TGCGCCAGCAGCCAATTCTGGCTGCCTAATGAAAAACTGTTTTTT. Translation: CASSQFWLPNEKLFF.

The sample holds a few counts of this clone. The V gene is TRBV5-4, the J gene TRBJ2-7; a weak D match, TRBD1 (6 bases). Trimming shortened V by 2 bases and J by 5 bases, and 11 bases separated the two germline ends. CDR3 length: 13 amino acids. Germline lookup yields CDR1 SGHNT and CDR2 YYREEE (reference sequence). CDR3 in DNA: TGTGCCAGCAGCTTCGGGGACAAGCACGAGCAGTACTTC. It yields the protein CASSFGDKHEQYF.

V gene TRBV5-1 combines with J gene TRBJ1-1; possibly TRBD1 for D (5 bases). V lost 6 bases, J lost 4 bases, and 16 bases lay in between. The CDR3 sequence is 14 residues long. Per the germline V gene, CDR1 is SGHRS and CDR2 is YFSETQ. CDR3 bases: TGCGCCAGCAAAGTTCCCTCGGGGGGCACTGAAGCTTTCTTT. It is translated as CASKVPSGGTEAFF.

This clone was recorded a few times. This chain links TRBV28 with TRBJ2-7, with TRBD2 identical over 7 bases. This CDR3 is built from 14 residues. V shed 7 bases, J shed 3 bases, and the junction held 9 bases outside the gene matches. CDR1 and CDR2 (germline): MDHEN, SYDVKM. The CDR3 sequence is CASNLGRDGYEQYF. In DNA form, the CDR3 reads TGTGCCAGCAACTTAGGGAGGGACGGCTACGAGCAGTACTTC.

The CDR3 nucleotides are TGTGCCAGCAGTGAAAGGTTGCTAGGCCACACAGATACGCAGTATTTT. This sequence encodes CASSERLLGHTDTQYF. This rearrangement joins TRBV25-1 to TRBJ2-3; D unresolved. The germline gives CDR1 MGHDK, CDR2 SYGVNS. Trimming left V 2 bases short and J 2 bases short, with 14 bases between. The CDR3 covers 16 residues.

This clone was observed a handful of times. This rearrangement joins TRBV9 to TRBJ2-7, with a possible D match to TRBD1 (5 bases). Trimming pared 0 bases from V and 5 bases from J, leaving 12 bases between. The CDR3 has 14 amino acids. Per the germline V gene, CDR1 is SGDLS and CDR2 is YYNGEE. CDR3 amino acids: CASSVDGKQDEQYF. The CDR3 DNA reads as TGTGCCAGCAGCGTAGATGGGAAACAGGACGAGCAGTACTTC.

This clone appeared a few times. The rearrangement links TRBV4-3 to TRBJ2-1, with D possibly matching TRBD2 (6 bases). This CDR3 contains 15 residues. CDR1 and CDR2 from the germline V gene are LGHNA and YSLEER. Trimming left V 5 bases short and J 3 bases short, with 14 bases between. CDR3 sequence (DNA): TGCGCCAGCAGCTTGGGACTCCTACTCTACAATGAGCAGTTCTTC. Its translation is CASSLGLLLYNEQFF.